This TCR beta chain was captured by sequencing in a study of shared clonotypes between healthy human individuals. Germline V gives CDR1 GTSNPN, CDR2 SVGIG (reference sequence). CDR3 length equals 14 residues. Trimming removed 2 bases from V and 7 bases from J, with 15 bases in between. This table comes from immunoSEQ multiplex PCR, and its TCRdb copy is limited to in-frame clones, with some not included. The sample holds about 2.4 million clones; over 85% are singletons and the top ten take 0.36%. This sequence originates from a man younger than 35 in good health. Some clones in this sample may be carry-over from other donors' samples. The sample taken for sequencing was naive CD4+ T cells from PBMCs. Specified subset: CD45RA+ positively selected. The genes are TRBV30 and TRBJ1-5, with D possibly being TRBD1 (6 bases). The chain's CDR3 is CAWSLGGAWQPQHF. The DNA of the CDR3 is TGTGCCTGGAGTTTAGGGGGGGCTTGGCAGCCCCAGCATTTT. The entire variable domain, with the rest obtained from reference TRBV30 and TRBJ1-5, is as follows: SQTIHQWPATLVQPVGSPLSLECTVEGTSNPNLYWYRQAAGRGLQLLFYSVGIGQISSEVPQNLSASRPQDRQFILSSKKLLLSDSGFYLCAWSLGGAWQPQHFGDGTRLSIL.